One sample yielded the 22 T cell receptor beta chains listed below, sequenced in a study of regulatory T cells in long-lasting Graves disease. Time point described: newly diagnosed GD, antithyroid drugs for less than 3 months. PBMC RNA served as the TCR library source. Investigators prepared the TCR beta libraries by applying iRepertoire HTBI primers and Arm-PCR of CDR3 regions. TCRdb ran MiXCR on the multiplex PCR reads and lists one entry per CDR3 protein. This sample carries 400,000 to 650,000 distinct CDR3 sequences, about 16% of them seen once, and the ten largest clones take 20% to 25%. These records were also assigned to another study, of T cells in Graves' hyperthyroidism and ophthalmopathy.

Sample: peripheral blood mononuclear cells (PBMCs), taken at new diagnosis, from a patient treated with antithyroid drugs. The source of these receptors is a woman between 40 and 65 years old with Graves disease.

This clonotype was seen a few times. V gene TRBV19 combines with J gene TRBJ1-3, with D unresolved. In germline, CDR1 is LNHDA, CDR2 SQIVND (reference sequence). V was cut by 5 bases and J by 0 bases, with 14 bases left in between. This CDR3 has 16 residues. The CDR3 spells CASSGPPIRSGNTIYF. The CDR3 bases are TGTGCCAGTAGTGGACCCCCCATTCGCTCTGGAAACACCATATATTTT.

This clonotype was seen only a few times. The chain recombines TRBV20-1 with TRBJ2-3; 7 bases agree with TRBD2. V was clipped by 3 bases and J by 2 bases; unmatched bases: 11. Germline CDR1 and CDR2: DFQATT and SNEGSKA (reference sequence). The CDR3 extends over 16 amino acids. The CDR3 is CSASPGSGMPTDTQYF. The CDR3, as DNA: TGCAGTGCTAGCCCAGGGAGCGGGATGCCCACAGATACGCAGTATTTT.

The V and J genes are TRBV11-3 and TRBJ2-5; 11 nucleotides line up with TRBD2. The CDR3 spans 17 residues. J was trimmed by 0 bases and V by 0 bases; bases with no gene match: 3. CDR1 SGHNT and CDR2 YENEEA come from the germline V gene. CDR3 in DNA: TGTGCCAGCAGCTTAGATGGGACTAGCGGTTACCAAGAGACCCAGTACTTC. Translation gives CASSLDGTSGYQETQYF.

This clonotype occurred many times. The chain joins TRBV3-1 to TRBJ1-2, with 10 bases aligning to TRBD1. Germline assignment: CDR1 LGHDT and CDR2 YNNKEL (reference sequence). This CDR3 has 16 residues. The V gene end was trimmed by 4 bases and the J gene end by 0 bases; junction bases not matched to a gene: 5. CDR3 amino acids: CASSLSGQGANYGYTF. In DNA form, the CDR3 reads TGTGCCAGCAGCCTTTCAGGACAGGGGGCTAACTATGGCTACACCTTC.

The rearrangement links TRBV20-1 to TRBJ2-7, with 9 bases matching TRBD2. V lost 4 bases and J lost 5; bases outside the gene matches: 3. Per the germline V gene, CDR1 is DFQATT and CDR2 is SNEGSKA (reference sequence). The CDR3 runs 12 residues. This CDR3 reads CSANSGGDEQYF. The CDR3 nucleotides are TGCAGTGCTAATAGCGGGGGCGACGAGCAGTACTTC.

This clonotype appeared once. Written as DNA, the CDR3 is TGTGCCAGCAGTTCTGGGGGAGGGGGTTCACCCCTCCACTTT. Translated, it gives CASSSGGGGSPLHF. This chain uses TRBV28 with TRBJ1-6, with D possibly matching TRBD1 (6 bases). The V end was cut by 4 bases, the J end by 9 bases, with 13 bases between. The CDR3 totals 14 residues. Germline-derived CDR1 and CDR2 are MDHEN and SYDVKM.

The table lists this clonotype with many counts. The CDR3 coding sequence is TGTGCCAGCAGTGAAGTCTCCGGGTTGGGGACCCAGTACTTC. It codes for CASSEVSGLGTQYF. The V gene is TRBV6-1, the J gene TRBJ2-5; D is undetermined. The CDR3 loop spans 14 amino acids. Trimming stripped 1 base from V and 7 bases from J, with 13 bases between. Germline CDR1 MNHNS, CDR2 SASEGT.

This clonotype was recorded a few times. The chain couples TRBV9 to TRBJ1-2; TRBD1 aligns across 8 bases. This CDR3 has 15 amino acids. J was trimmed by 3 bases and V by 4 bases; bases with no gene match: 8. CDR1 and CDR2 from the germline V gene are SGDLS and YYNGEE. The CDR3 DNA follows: TGTGCCAGCAGCTCGAGGACAGGGTACGACTATGGCTACACCTTC. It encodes CASSSRTGYDYGYTF.

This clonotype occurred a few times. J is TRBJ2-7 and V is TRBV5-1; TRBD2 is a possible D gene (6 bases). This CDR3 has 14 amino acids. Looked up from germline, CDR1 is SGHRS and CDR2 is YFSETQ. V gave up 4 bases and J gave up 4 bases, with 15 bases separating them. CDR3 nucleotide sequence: TGCGCCAGCAGCCTGGGGGGATCCGTGTACGAGCAGTACTTC. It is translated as CASSLGGSVYEQYF. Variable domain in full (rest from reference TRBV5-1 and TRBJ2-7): KAGVTQTPRYLIKTRGQQVTLSCSPISGHRSVSWYQQTPGQGLQFLFEYFSETQRNKGNFPGRFSGRQFSNSRSEMNVSTLELGDSALYLCASSLGGSVYEQYFGPGTRLTVT.

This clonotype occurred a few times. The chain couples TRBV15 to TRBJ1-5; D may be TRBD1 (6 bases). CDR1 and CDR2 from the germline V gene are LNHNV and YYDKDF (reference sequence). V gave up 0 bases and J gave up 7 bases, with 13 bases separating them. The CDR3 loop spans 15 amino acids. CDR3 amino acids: CATSRDRGQGQPQHF. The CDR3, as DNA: TGTGCCACCAGCAGAGATCGGGGGCAGGGGCAGCCCCAGCATTTT.

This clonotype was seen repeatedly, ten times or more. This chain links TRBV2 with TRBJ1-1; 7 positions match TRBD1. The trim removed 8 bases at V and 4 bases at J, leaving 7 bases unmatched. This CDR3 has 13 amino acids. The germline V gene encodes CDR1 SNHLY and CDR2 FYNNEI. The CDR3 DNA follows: TGTGCCAGCGAGGGGGCGCGAGGCACTGAAGCTTTCTTT. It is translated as CASEGARGTEAFF.

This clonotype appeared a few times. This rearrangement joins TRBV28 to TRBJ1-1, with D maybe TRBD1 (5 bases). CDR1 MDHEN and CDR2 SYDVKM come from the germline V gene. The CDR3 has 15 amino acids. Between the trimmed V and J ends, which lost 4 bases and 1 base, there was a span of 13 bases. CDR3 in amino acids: CASSYPAGQNTEAFF. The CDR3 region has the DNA TGTGCCAGCAGTTATCCGGCAGGGCAGAACACTGAAGCTTTCTTT.

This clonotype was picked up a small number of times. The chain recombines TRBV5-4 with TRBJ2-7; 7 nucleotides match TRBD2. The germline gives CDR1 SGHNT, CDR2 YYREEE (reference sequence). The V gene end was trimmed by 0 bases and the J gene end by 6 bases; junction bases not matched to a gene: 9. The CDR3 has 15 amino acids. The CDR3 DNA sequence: TGTGCCAGCAGCTTGGACAGCGGGGAGTTCTCCGAGCAGTACTTC. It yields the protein CASSLDSGEFSEQYF.

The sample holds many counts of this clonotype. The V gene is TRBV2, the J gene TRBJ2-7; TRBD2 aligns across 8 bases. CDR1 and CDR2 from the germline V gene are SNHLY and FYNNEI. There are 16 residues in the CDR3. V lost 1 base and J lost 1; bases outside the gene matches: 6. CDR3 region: CASSEGVRGGSYEQYF. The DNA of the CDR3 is TGTGCCAGCAGTGAAGGGGTTCGGGGGGGTTCCTACGAGCAGTACTTC.

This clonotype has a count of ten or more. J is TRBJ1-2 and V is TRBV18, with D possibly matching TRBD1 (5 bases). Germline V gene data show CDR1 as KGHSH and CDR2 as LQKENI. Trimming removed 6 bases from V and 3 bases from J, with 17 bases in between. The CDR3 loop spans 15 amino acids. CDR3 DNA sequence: TGTGCCAGCTCTCCCCGGGACGTACAGTACTATGGCTACACCTTC. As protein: CASSPRDVQYYGYTF.

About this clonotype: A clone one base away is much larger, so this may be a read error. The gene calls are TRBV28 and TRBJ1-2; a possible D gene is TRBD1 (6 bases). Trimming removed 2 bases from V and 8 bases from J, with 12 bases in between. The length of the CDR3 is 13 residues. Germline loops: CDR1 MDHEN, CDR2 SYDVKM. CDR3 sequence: CASSLGGSSGYTF. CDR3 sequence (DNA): TGTGCCAGCAGTTTAGGGGGCAGTAGCGGCTACACCTTC.

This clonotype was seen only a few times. The CDR3 region is CSARTDRGGNQPQHF. CDR3 DNA: TGCAGTGCTCGAACCGACAGGGGCGGCAATCAGCCCCAGCATTTT. The chain combines TRBV20-1 with TRBJ1-5; 8 bases match TRBD1. The CDR3 sequence is 15 residues long. From germline, CDR1 is DFQATT and CDR2 SNEGSKA (reference sequence). The V and J ends lost 5 bases and 2 bases, in that order; junction bases with no gene match: 8.

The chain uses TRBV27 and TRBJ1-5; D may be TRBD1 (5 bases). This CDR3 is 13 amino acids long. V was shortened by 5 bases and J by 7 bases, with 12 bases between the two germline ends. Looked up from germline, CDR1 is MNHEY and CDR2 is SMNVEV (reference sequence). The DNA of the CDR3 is TGTGCCAGCAGTGTACAGGTGGGCCAGCCCCAGCATTTT. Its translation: CASSVQVGQPQHF.

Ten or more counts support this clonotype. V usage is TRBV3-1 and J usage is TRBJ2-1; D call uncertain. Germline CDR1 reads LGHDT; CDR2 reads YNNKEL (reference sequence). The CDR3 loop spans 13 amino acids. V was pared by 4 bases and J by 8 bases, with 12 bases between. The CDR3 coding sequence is TGTGCCAGCAGCCTCGGTATCAGCGATGAGCAGTTCTTC. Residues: CASSLGISDEQFF.

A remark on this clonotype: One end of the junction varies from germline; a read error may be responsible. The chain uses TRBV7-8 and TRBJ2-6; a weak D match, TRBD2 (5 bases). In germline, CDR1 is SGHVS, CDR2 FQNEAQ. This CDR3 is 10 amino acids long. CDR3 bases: TGCCTATCGGGGACCAACGTCCTGACTTTC. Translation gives CLSGTNVLTF.

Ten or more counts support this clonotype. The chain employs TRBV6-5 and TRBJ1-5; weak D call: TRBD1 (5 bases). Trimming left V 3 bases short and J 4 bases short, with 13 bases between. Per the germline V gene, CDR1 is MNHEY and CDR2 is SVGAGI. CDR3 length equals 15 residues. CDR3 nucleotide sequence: TGTGCCAGCAGTTATACAAGGGGTCAAAATCAGCCCCAGCATTTT. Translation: CASSYTRGQNQPQHF.

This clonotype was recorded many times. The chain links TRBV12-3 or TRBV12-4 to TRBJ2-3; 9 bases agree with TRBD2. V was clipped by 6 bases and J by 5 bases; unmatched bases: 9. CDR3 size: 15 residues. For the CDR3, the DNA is TGTGCCAGCAGCCCGACGCGGGGGGGGCAAGATACGCAGTATTTT. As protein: CASSPTRGGQDTQYF.